What follows is one T cell receptor beta chain and its context. The entry originates in a study of shared clonotypes between healthy human individuals. The data were produced by immunoSEQ multiplex PCR, yet TCRdb's version contains in-frame clones alone and is incomplete. This table holds roughly 1.5 million clones, 98% found once. This sequence originates from a young man in good health. Source material: naive CD4+ T cells sorted from blood. Regarding subset: CD45RA+ positively selected.

For the CDR3, the DNA is TGTGCCAGCAGCCCTGGACAGGGGAACAATGAGCAGTTCTTC. Amino acids: CASSPGQGNNEQFF. The genes are TRBV5-6 and TRBJ2-1, with TRBD1 matching 9 bases. The V gene's germline CDR1 is SGHDT and CDR2 YYEEEE. This CDR3 has 14 residues. V dropped 4 bases and J dropped 5; count of bases not matched to a gene: 4. Full variable domain (missing parts from reference TRBV5-6 and TRBJ2-1): DAGVTQSPTHLIKTRGQQVTLRCSPKSGHDTVSWYQQALGQGPQFIFQYYEEEERQRGNFPDRFSGHQFPNYSSELNVNALLLGDSALYLCASSPGQGNNEQFFGPGTRLTVL.